The 5 T cell receptor beta chains below come from one sample, sequenced in a study of T cells in women clearing cervical HPV infection. TCRdb's table, derived via immunoSEQ multiplex PCR, lists solely in-frame clones and lacks some. Its listing shows roughly 15,000 clones. Sequencing input: blood buffy coat. The origin of the receptors is a woman between 18 and 70 years old with a cervical HPV16 infection that either progressed to CIN3+ or cleared (not recorded which).

Turning to this clone: The read halts 3 residues ahead of the CDR3 end, with the missing end drawn from the germline J gene. This sequence joins TRBV4-1 and TRBJ2-7; tentative D call: TRBD2 (6 bases). V was cut by 3 bases and J by 4 bases, with 13 bases left in between. The CDR3 runs to 14 residues. Germline V gene lookup returns CDR1 MGHRA and CDR2 YSYEKL. The CDR3 bases that were read are TGCGCCAGCAGCCATCTGCCGGGGGAATACGAG. Its protein product is CASSHLPGEYE. The CDR3 in its entirety is CASSHLPGEYEQYF.

Turning to this clone: The read ends 3 residues before the CDR3 terminus; that terminus is restored from the germline J gene. This chain connects TRBV4-1 to TRBJ2-3, with 9 bases that match TRBD2. The trim removed 5 bases at V and 2 bases at J, leaving 11 bases unmatched. This CDR3 contains 17 residues. The germline V gene has CDR1 MGHRA and CDR2 YSYEKL. The part of the CDR3 DNA that was read is TGCGCCAGCAGCACCCCTTCCAGGACTAGCGACACAGATACG. It is translated as CASSTPSRTSDTDT. The CDR3 reads in full as CASSTPSRTSDTDTQYF.

A note on this clone: From the germline J gene comes the end of the CDR3, since the read stops 3 residues before it. The chain is built from TRBV2 and TRBJ1-2; 7 positions match TRBD1. J was trimmed by 3 bases and V by 7 bases; bases with no gene match: 11. The CDR3 runs to 15 residues. Germline CDR1 is SNHLY and CDR2 is FYNNEI. The sequenced CDR3 bases are TGTGCCAGCACCTCTACAGGGGCCGGGGACTATGGC. It yields the protein CASTSTGAGDYG. In full, the CDR3 reads CASTSTGAGDYGYTF.

For this clone: The CDR3 end is not reached by the read, which stops 3 residues before it; the germline J gene fills it in. This chain joins TRBV19 and TRBJ2-7; tentatively, D is TRBD1 (6 bases). Germline V gives CDR1 LNHDA, CDR2 SQIVND (reference sequence). V shed 1 base and J shed 5 bases, with 15 bases lying between them. The CDR3 spans 15 residues. The sequenced CDR3 bases are TGTGCCAGTAGTATAGTGGGGGCGTCTATGGACGAG. Its translation: CASSIVGASMDE. The CDR3 as a whole reads CASSIVGASMDEQYF.

Notes on this clone: The read ends 3 residues shy of where the CDR3 ends; the end is completed using the germline J gene. This rearrangement joins TRBV2 to TRBJ1-3; 8 nucleotides align to TRBD1. This CDR3 is 15 amino acids long. Germline lookup yields CDR1 SNHLY and CDR2 FYNNEI. The ends lost 6 bases at V and 4 bases at J; junction bases unmatched: 8. The CDR3 loop is CASRADRAAGNTIYF. The DNA read from the CDR3 is TGTGCCAGCAGGGCGGACAGGGCGGCGGGAAACACC.